These T cell receptor beta chains were read from a single sample in a study of control samples from healthy donors and cancer patients. Produced via immunoSEQ multiplex PCR; TCRdb's table is partial and in-frame only. The table shows fewer than 40,000 clones, with about 94% occurring only once. The sample comprised PBMCs. The receptors here all came from a middle-aged man with colorectal cancer. CDR3s include the opening cysteine and the closing phenylalanine or tryptophan. D genes are given only for firm matches. Rows may omit the clone size; those that give it use once, few, many or a size class.

V,J,size,D,CDR3,DNA
TRBV2,TRBJ2-7,-,-,CASRRESYEQYF,TGTGCCAGCAGACGGGAATCCTACGAGCAGTACTTC
TRBV2,TRBJ2-2,-,TRBD2,CASDGRLAGADTGELFF,TGTGCCAGCGATGGGAGACTAGCGGGGGCCGACACCGGGGAGCTGTTTTTT
TRBV2,TRBJ2-5,-,TRBD1,CASSRDREETQYF,TGTGCCAGCAGTAGGGACAGGGAGGAGACCCAGTACTTC
TRBV2,TRBJ2-5,once,TRBD2,CASRGLAGPVTQYF,TGTGCCAGCAGGGGACTAGCGGGGCCAGTGACCCAGTACTTC
TRBV7-2,TRBJ1-4,-,TRBD1,CASSPETGVNEKLFF,TGTGCCAGCAGTCCGGAGACAGGGGTAAATGAAAAACTGTTTTTT
TRBV11-3,TRBJ1-1,once,-,CASSPPVGRYGADTEAFF,TGTGCCAGCAGCCCCCCCGTGGGTAGGTACGGGGCCGACACTGAAGCTTTCTTT
TRBV7-2,TRBJ1-5,-,-,CASSLEVTADNQPQHF,TGTGCCAGCAGCTTAGAAGTGACGGCAGACAATCAGCCCCAGCATTTT
TRBV7-2,TRBJ1-2,few,-,CASSPYIIGYTF,TGTGCCAGCAGCCCGTACATCATCGGCTACACCTTC
TRBV3-1/TRBV3-2,TRBJ1-2,-,-,CASGTARGYTF,TGTGCCAGCGGGACTGCGCGAGGCTACACCTTC
TRBV15,TRBJ2-3,once,TRBD2,CATSRPERGGVDTQYF,TGTGCCACCAGCAGACCGGAGCGGGGGGGCGTAGATACGCAGTATTTT
TRBV7-9,TRBJ1-5,-,TRBD1,CASRDRAAHQPQHF,TGTGCCAGCAGGGACAGGGCAGCCCATCAGCCCCAGCATTTT
TRBV7-3,TRBJ1-1,few,-,CASSFGANTEAFF,TGTGCCAGCAGCTTCGGGGCGAACACTGAAGCTTTCTTT
TRBV11-3,TRBJ2-2,-,TRBD1,CASSLGGDRAAGELFF,TGTGCCAGCAGCTTAGGAGGGGACAGGGCGGCCGGGGAGCTGTTTTTT
TRBV3-1/TRBV3-2,TRBJ1-3,-,TRBD1,CASSHGGTGRGNTIYF,TGTGCCAGCAGCCATGGTGGGACAGGGAGAGGAAACACCATATATTTT
TRBV5-5,TRBJ2-3,-,-,CASSPGAGLSMGDTQYF,TGTGCCAGCAGCCCGGGGGCAGGGCTGTCGATGGGTGATACGCAGTATTTT
TRBV4-1,TRBJ2-6,-,-,CASSQGYSGANVLTF,TGCGCCAGCAGCCAAGGGTACTCTGGGGCCAACGTCCTGACTTTC
TRBV2,TRBJ1-2,-,-,CASNRVGTISF,TGTGCCAGCAACAGAGTGGGGACAATATCCTTC
TRBV20-1,TRBJ1-2,-,-,CSAGNRYTF,TGCAGTGCTGGGAACCGGTACACCTTC
TRBV11-2,TRBJ1-3,-,-,CASSLVVGGNTIYF,TGTGCCAGCAGCTTAGTAGTCGGTGGAAACACCATATATTTT
TRBV4-2,TRBJ2-2,-,-,CASSQDLSSAGELFF,TGTGCCAGCAGCCAAGACTTGAGTTCCGCTGGGGAGCTGTTTTTT
TRBV30,TRBJ2-3,-,-,CAWSRPGTDTQYF,TGTGCCTGGAGTCGTCCAGGCACAGATACGCAGTATTTT
TRBV5-8,TRBJ1-4,once,-,CASSLGQRREKLFF,TGTGCCAGCAGCTTGGGGCAGCGAAGGGAAAAACTGTTTTTT
TRBV5-6,TRBJ1-6,-,TRBD1,CASSGRTGAVASPLHF,TGTGCCAGCAGCGGCCGGACAGGGGCAGTAGCATCACCCCTCCACTTT
TRBV7-2,TRBJ1-3,-,-,CASSLRTVGNTIYF,TGTGCCAGCAGCCTACGGACAGTTGGAAACACCATATATTTT
TRBV7-2,TRBJ2-4,-,TRBD2,CASSYTSGGASAKNIQYF,TGTGCCAGCAGCTACACTAGCGGGGGGGCCTCGGCCAAAAACATTCAGTACTTC
TRBV2,TRBJ1-3,-,-,CASSESGANGNTIYF,TGTGCCAGCAGTGAATCAGGGGCAAATGGAAACACCATATATTTT
TRBV3-1/TRBV3-2,TRBJ1-5,-,-,CASSLSSSNQPQHF,TGTGCCAGCAGCCTCTCCTCTAGCAATCAGCCCCAGCATTTT
TRBV2,TRBJ2-3,-,-,CASSEALGFRTDTQYF,TGTGCCAGCAGTGAAGCGTTAGGGTTCCGCACAGATACGCAGTATTTT
TRBV3-1/TRBV3-2,TRBJ2-5,-,TRBD1,CASSQERTGRVQETQYF,TGTGCCAGCAGCCAAGAGAGGACAGGTAGGGTCCAAGAGACCCAGTACTTC
TRBV2,TRBJ1-6,once,-,CASIGERGNSPLHF,TGTGCCAGCATTGGGGAGCGTGGTAATTCACCCCTCCACTTT
TRBV21-1,TRBJ2-3,-,-,CASSSIGGVSTDTQYF,TGTGCCAGCAGTTCTATCGGGGGGGTAAGCACAGATACGCAGTATTTT
TRBV7-8,TRBJ1-4,-,-,CASSLPRDAGKLFF,TGTGCCAGCAGCTTACCACGGGACGCCGGAAAACTGTTTTTT
TRBV5-4,TRBJ1-6,once,TRBD1,CASSTGQGLGSPLHF,TGTGCCAGCAGCACGGGACAGGGACTCGGTTCACCCCTCCACTTT
TRBV13,TRBJ2-1,-,TRBD2,CASSLQGLGYNEQFF,TGTGCCAGCAGCCTGCAGGGACTAGGTTACAATGAGCAGTTCTTC
TRBV7-8,TRBJ2-5,few,-,CASSPAKEETQYF,TGTGCCAGCAGCCCCGCCAAGGAGGAGACCCAGTACTTC
TRBV11-2,TRBJ1-6,-,-,CASSLRRDNSPLHF,TGTGCCAGCAGCTTAAGGAGGGATAATTCACCCCTCCACTTT
TRBV5-1,TRBJ1-2,-,TRBD1,CASSLSGGSSYGYTF,TGCGCCAGCAGCTTGTCAGGGGGTTCTTCCTATGGCTACACCTTC
TRBV6-1,TRBJ1-5,-,-,CASNLSPGNQPQHF,TGTGCCAGCAACCTTTCCCCCGGGAATCAGCCCCAGCATTTT
TRBV4-2,TRBJ2-5,-,-,CASSQGRGPGETQYF,TGTGCCAGCAGCCAAGGACGAGGACCTGGGGAGACCCAGTACTTC
TRBV3-1/TRBV3-2,TRBJ1-3,once,-,CASSLSTVSGNTIYF,TGTGCCAGCAGCCTATCGACAGTCTCTGGAAACACCATATATTTT